This TCR beta chain was profiled in a study of early T cells in non-severe SARS-CoV-2 infection. At the level of the study: Whole-blood bulk RNA, unsorted, was sequenced, and chains were unpaired. Study-level findings and limits: Missing private and CD4 specificities, VDJdb matching favored anti-spike CD8 responses.

Turning to this clonotype: Its specificity is unknown.

Each single cDNA molecule received a unique molecular identifier. Each CDR3 protein gets one entry after TCRdb re-called the 5' RACE reads with MiXCR. The top ten clones hold roughly 6% of a sample with about 68,000 distinct CDR3 sequences, approximately 11% of them seen once. CDR1 and CDR2 (germline): MNHNS, SASEGT. CDR3 length: 12 residues. The V end lost 3 bases, the J end lost 6 bases, and 6 bases lay between the germline ends. The clonotype was recovered from an adult who was a healthcare worker with PCR-confirmed SARS-CoV-2 infection or an uninfected control (not recorded which). The chain links TRBV6-1 to TRBJ2-4; D remains ambiguous. Material for sequencing was whole blood. The CDR3 spells CASSDPGNIQYF. CDR3 in DNA: TGTGCCAGCAGTGACCCCGGAAACATTCAGTACTTC.